These T cell receptor beta chains were read from a single sample in a study of T cells after yellow fever vaccination. TCRdb re-derived calls from the 5' RACE reads in MiXCR, one entry per CDR3 protein. The sample contains fewer than 100,000 distinct CDR3 sequences, about 8.8% of which appear only once. Here the sequenced sample was CD8+ T cells not binding an NS4B(214-222) dextramer, sorted from PBMCs, taken around 15 days after the first yellow fever vaccination. These receptors came from a man aged 18 to 35 who received the YFV17D yellow fever vaccine. Each CDR3 is given with its conserved first and last residue. A D gene is named only where the DNA matches it firmly. Not every row has a clone size; where given, it reads once, few, many or a size class.

j_call v_call d_call clone_size cdr3_nt cdr3_aa
TRBJ1-1 TRBV27 NA few TGTGCCAGCAGTCCTCAATTTAATTCCGGCACTGAAGCTTTCTTT CASSPQFNSGTEAFF
TRBJ2-1 TRBV5-6 TRBD2 NA TGTGCCAGCAGCAAGCGGGGGGCCGGTGGGGGCAATGAGCAGTTCTTC CASSKRGAGGGNEQFF
TRBJ2-5 TRBV2 NA NA TGTGCCAGCAGTGGGGGGCCAGCCCCGGACTTC CASSGGPAPDF
TRBJ2-7 TRBV20-1 TRBD1 few TGCAGTGCCCTCGGGCGGACAGGGTTGTACGAGCAGTACTTC CSALGRTGLYEQYF
TRBJ2-1 TRBV11-2 TRBD2 NA TGTGCCAGCAGCGGAAGCGGGGGAGGAAATGAGCAGTTCTTC CASSGSGGGNEQFF
TRBJ2-3 TRBV4-1 NA few TGCGCCAGCAGCCAAGTCCGGGGAAGGACAGATACGCAGTATTTT CASSQVRGRTDTQYF
TRBJ2-7 TRBV5-1 NA few TGCGCCAGCAGCTTGGTACCAGCCTACGAGCAGTACTTC CASSLVPAYEQYF
TRBJ2-1 TRBV4-2 TRBD2 few TGTGCCAGCAGCCTCAGTAGCGGGGGGGCTGGTGAGCAGTTCTTC CASSLSSGGAGEQFF
TRBJ1-2 TRBV14 NA many TGTGCCAGCAGCCAAGATTCGTTCAGGCACGGCTACACCTTC CASSQDSFRHGYTF
TRBJ2-1 TRBV27 TRBD1 few TGTGCCAGCAGTTTCCCTTCTCCGGACAGGGGTAGCTCCTACAATGAGCAGTTCTTC CASSFPSPDRGSSYNEQFF
TRBJ1-5 TRBV20-1 NA NA TGCAGTGCTAGCCCGGGGATGGTCGGCAATCAGCCCCAGCATTTT CSASPGMVGNQPQHF
TRBJ2-7 TRBV4-1 NA few TGCGCCAGCAGCCAAGACCCAGCCAATGTGGGTCCTTACGAGCAGTACTTC CASSQDPANVGPYEQYF
TRBJ1-5 TRBV6-2/TRBV6-3 NA NA TGTGCCAGCAGTTACTCGATTGGACCCCAGCATTTT CASSYSIGPQHF
TRBJ2-1 TRBV9 TRBD1 many TGTGCCAGCAGCGCGGGGGACAGGGGAGGTGAGCAGTTCTTC CASSAGDRGGEQFF
TRBJ1-5 TRBV27 NA NA TGTGCCAGCAGCCCCTCTTTGGTCAATCAGCCCCAGCATTTT CASSPSLVNQPQHF
TRBJ2-3 TRBV5-1 NA few TGCGCCAGCACCCTGACAGGATTTACTAGCACAGATACGCAGTATTTT CASTLTGFTSTDTQYF
TRBJ1-1 TRBV5-1 TRBD1 many TGCGCCAGCAGCTTTTGGGGACAGGGAAACACTGAAGCTTTCTTT CASSFWGQGNTEAFF
TRBJ1-2 TRBV6-5 TRBD1 NA TGTGCCAGCAGTTACTGGAGCCCGGGACAGAAGAACTATGGCTACACCTTC CASSYWSPGQKNYGYTF
TRBJ1-5 TRBV19 NA few TGTGCCAGTAGTATAAGCAGTAGCAATCAGCCCCAGCATTTT CASSISSSNQPQHF
TRBJ1-1 TRBV7-9 NA few TGTGCCAGCAGCCATCACATAGGGACGAACACTGAAGCTTTCTTT CASSHHIGTNTEAFF
TRBJ2-2 TRBV6-1 NA few TGTGCCAGCAGTAGGCGACCTGAAACCGGGGAGCTGTTTTTT CASSRRPETGELFF
TRBJ2-5 TRBV27 TRBD2 few TGTGCCAGCACTTTAACGGGACTAGCGGTGGAGACCCAGTACTTC CASTLTGLAVETQYF
TRBJ2-7 TRBV6-2/TRBV6-3 NA few TGTGCCAGCAGTTACTCGATTTCCGGCGGGGAGTACTACGAGCAGTACTTC CASSYSISGGEYYEQYF
TRBJ2-2 TRBV15 TRBD1 many TGTGCCACCAGCTCGGACAGGGTCGGCACCGGGGAGCTGTTTTTT CATSSDRVGTGELFF
TRBJ1-1 TRBV6-5 NA few TGTGCCAGCAGTTACTCCGAGAACACTGAAGCTTTCTTT CASSYSENTEAFF
TRBJ2-1 TRBV29-1 NA few TGCAGCGTTGACACCGGGACATATAATGAGCAGTTCTTC CSVDTGTYNEQFF
TRBJ2-2 TRBV27 NA NA TGTGCCAGCAGGGACACCGGGGAGCTGTTTTTT CASRDTGELFF
TRBJ1-6 TRBV5-1 NA many TGCGCCAGCAGCTTCCCGGGAACGAATTCACCCCTCCACTTT CASSFPGTNSPLHF
TRBJ2-5 TRBV11-2 NA NA TGTGCCAGCAGCTTAGAGTTGGAGACCCAGTACTTC CASSLELETQYF
TRBJ1-5 TRBV12-3/TRBV12-4 NA NA TGTGCCAGCAGTCCCACCCTGCCCCAGCATTTT CASSPTLPQHF
TRBJ2-2 TRBV29-1 NA few TGCAGCGCCGAAAGAGGGGACCGTATCGGGGAGCTGTTTTTT CSAERGDRIGELFF
TRBJ2-2 TRBV12-3/TRBV12-4 TRBD1 NA TGTGCCAGCAGAAGACAGGGGTACACCGGGGAGCTGTTTTTT CASRRQGYTGELFF
TRBJ1-2 TRBV6-5 NA NA TGTGCCAGCAGTTACGGTCAGGGGACCACCTTC CASSYGQGTTF
TRBJ1-5 TRBV7-2 NA few TGTGCCAGCAGCTTATCGACCAATGAACAGCCCCAGCATTTT CASSLSTNEQPQHF
TRBJ2-1 TRBV7-9 NA NA TGTGCCAGCCGTCCCTTGGGTGACCTCAATGAGCAGTTCTTC CASRPLGDLNEQFF
TRBJ2-3 TRBV5-6 TRBD1 NA TGTGCCAGCGACAATGTGGGACAGCGCACAGATACGCAGTATTTT CASDNVGQRTDTQYF
TRBJ2-7 TRBV5-1 NA few TGCGCCAGCAGTCCCCGACAGTTATACGAGCAGTACTTC CASSPRQLYEQYF
TRBJ1-2 TRBV15 NA many TGTGCCACCAGCCGTAACGGTGGCTACACCTTC CATSRNGGYTF
TRBJ2-1 TRBV29-1 NA few TGCAGCGTTGATTCGGTGCGGGGAGAGTTCTTC CSVDSVRGEFF
TRBJ1-6 TRBV11-1 TRBD1 NA TGTGCCAGCAGCTTAGACAGGGGGTTTAACTCCTATAATTCACCCCTCCACTTT CASSLDRGFNSYNSPLHF
TRBJ2-7 TRBV7-9 TRBD1 few TGTGCCAGCAGCTTAATTCAGGGGGCTTCGGACGAGCAGTACTTC CASSLIQGASDEQYF
TRBJ2-2 TRBV2 NA few TGTGCCAGCAGTGAAGGAGGAGGGGCCGGGGAGCTGTTTTTT CASSEGGGAGELFF
TRBJ1-2 TRBV7-8 NA NA TGTGCCAGCAGCCCTCACAGCCGGACAGCTTTTAACTATGGCTACACCTTC CASSPHSRTAFNYGYTF
TRBJ2-5 TRBV7-2 TRBD1 NA TGTGCCAGCAGCTTAGTAGGGGGCCAAGATACCCAGTACTTC CASSLVGGQDTQYF
TRBJ1-1 TRBV7-9 NA few TGTGCCAGCAGCTTAGACGGGGGCCCTGAAGCTTTCTTT CASSLDGGPEAFF
TRBJ2-3 TRBV20-1 NA NA TGCAGTGCTAGTACAGTCAGGGGTGGCACAGATACGCAGTATTTT CSASTVRGGTDTQYF
TRBJ2-5 TRBV11-2 NA few TGTGCCAGCAGCTTCCCCAGGGCCGGGTGGGAGACCCAGTACTTC CASSFPRAGWETQYF
TRBJ2-3 TRBV11-2 NA many TGTGCCAGCAGCGGCGATCTACAACCCACAGATACGCAGTATTTT CASSGDLQPTDTQYF
TRBJ2-2 TRBV3-1 NA few TGTGCCAGCAGCCTCCGGACTGTTCGTTTCGCCGGGGAGCTGTTTTTT CASSLRTVRFAGELFF
TRBJ2-1 TRBV7-2 NA NA TGTGCCAGCAGCTTCAGCGTTATGGGGAGCTCCTACAATGAGCAGTTCTTC CASSFSVMGSSYNEQFF
TRBJ1-2 TRBV7-9 NA few TGTGCCAGCAGCTTAGTGGGGGCCACGATCCGCTATGGCTACACCTTC CASSLVGATIRYGYTF
TRBJ1-1 TRBV9 NA few TGTGCCAGCAGCGAGGGGGGGACTGGTGAAGCTTTCTTT CASSEGGTGEAFF
TRBJ1-2 TRBV5-6 TRBD1 NA TGTGCCAGCAGCCGGGGGACAGCCTATGGCTACACCTTC CASSRGTAYGYTF
TRBJ2-5 TRBV20-1 NA few TGCAGTGCGACACCGGGATTAAAAAAAGAGACCCAGTACTTC CSATPGLKKETQYF
TRBJ1-4 TRBV5-5 TRBD1 NA TGTGCCAGCAGACCGGGTCAGGGGGCTTGGGAAAAACTGTTTTTT CASRPGQGAWEKLFF